Below are 2 T cell receptor beta chains sequenced from a single sample in a study of blood T cell repertoires in COVID-19. Method: immunoSEQ multiplex PCR; TCRdb's copy keeps in-frame clones and lacks some. The sample has about 210,000 clones, around 86% seen once. Input material: PBMCs or T cells enriched from blood (not recorded which). Source of these receptors: a woman aged 40 to 50 with acute COVID-19.

J is TRBJ2-7 and V is TRBV28; the match to TRBD2 covers 8 bases. Germline CDR1 reads MDHEN; CDR2 reads SYDVKM. With 9 bases clipped from V and 2 bases from J, the junction kept 6 bases outside the gene matches. The CDR3 contains 13 residues. Here the CDR3 DNA reads TGTGCCAGTCGACAGACTAGCGCCTACGAGCAGTACTTC. It codes for CASRQTSAYEQYF.

CDR3 coding DNA: TGTGCCAGTAGTATAGATCTGGGCCGCTACGAGCAGTACTTC. Amino acids: CASSIDLGRYEQYF. This chain links TRBV19 with TRBJ2-7; no definite D call. The CDR3 is made up of 14 amino acids. Trimming removed 0 bases at V and 3 bases at J, with 9 bases between. Germline values: CDR1 LNHDA, CDR2 SQIVND (reference sequence).